The text below deals with one TCR beta chain. These data come from a study of blood T cell repertoires in COVID-19. Study at large: PBMCs, B-cell-depleted T cells, or T cells provided the cDNA or gDNA that made up the material.

Sequencing used immunoSEQ multiplex PCR; TCRdb keeps in-frame clones, though not all of them. Seen here are about 170,000 clones, less than 80% observed once, and the top ten hold roughly 19%. With V trimmed by 3 bases and J by 6 bases, 3 bases remained unmatched. Germline CDR1 reads LGHNA; CDR2 reads YNFKEQ. The CDR3 is 15 residues long. The source of this sequence is a woman in her sixties or seventies in a cohort exposed to, infected with or recovered from COVID-19 (not recorded which). The genes are TRBV4-2 and TRBJ2-2; 11 bases line up with TRBD1. The sample consisted of PBMCs or T cells enriched from blood (not recorded which). The CDR3 sequence: CASSQGTGGSGELFF. Written as DNA, the CDR3 is TGTGCCAGCAGCCAGGGGACAGGGGGATCCGGGGAGCTGTTTTTT.